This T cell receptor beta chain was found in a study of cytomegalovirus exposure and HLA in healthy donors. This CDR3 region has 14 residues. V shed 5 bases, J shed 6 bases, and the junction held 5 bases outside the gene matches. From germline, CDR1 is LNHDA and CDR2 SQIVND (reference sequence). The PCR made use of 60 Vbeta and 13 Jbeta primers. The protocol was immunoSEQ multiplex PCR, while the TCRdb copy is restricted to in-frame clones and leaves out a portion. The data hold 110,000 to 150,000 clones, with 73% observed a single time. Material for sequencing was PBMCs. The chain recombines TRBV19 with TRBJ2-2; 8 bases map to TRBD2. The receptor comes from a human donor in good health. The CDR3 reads CASSPRGGAGELFF. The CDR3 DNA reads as TGTGCCAGTAGTCCTCGGGGGGGGGCCGGGGAGCTGTTTTTT.